Below are 10 T cell receptor beta chains sequenced from a single sample in a study of identical twins. TCRdb re-derived calls from the 5' RACE reads in MiXCR, one entry per CDR3 protein. The table includes 450,000 or so distinct CDR3 sequences, 14% detected once. These records were also assigned to another study, of yellow fever vaccine responses in identical twins.

The sequenced sample consisted of CD4+ T cells sorted from blood. All receptors come from a woman aged 18-30 years in good health.

The rearrangement links TRBV11-1 to TRBJ2-4; 11 bases line up with TRBD2. Germline values: CDR1 SGHAT, CDR2 FQDESV (reference sequence). CDR3 length: 20 amino acids. Trimming at V came to 5 bases and at J to 0 bases, leaving 15 bases not matched to a gene. The CDR3 reads CASSPTPASGRTIAKNIQYF. CDR3 DNA: TGTGCCAGCAGCCCTACCCCGGCTAGCGGGAGGACCATAGCCAAAAACATTCAGTACTTC.

This clonotype was seen many times. J is TRBJ1-1 and V is TRBV12-3 or TRBV12-4, with a weak D call TRBD1 (6 bases). The V end lost 2 bases, the J end lost 5 bases, and 15 bases lay between the germline ends. This CDR3 is built from 15 residues. The CDR3 sequence is CASSLLGALLTEAFF. CDR3 coding DNA: TGTGCCAGCAGTTTATTGGGGGCCCTTCTGACTGAAGCTTTCTTT.

The chain is built from TRBV5-1 and TRBJ2-2, with a possible D match to TRBD1 (6 bases). V lost 0 bases, J lost 0 bases, and 9 bases lay in between. Germline V CDR1 and CDR2: SGHRS, YFSETQ. This CDR3 has 16 residues. The CDR3 is CASSLVRGTNTGELFF. In DNA form, the CDR3 reads TGCGCCAGCAGCTTGGTGAGGGGGACGAACACCGGGGAGCTGTTTTTT.

The J gene is TRBJ1-5, the V gene TRBV28; D is unclear. Germline CDR1 reads MDHEN; CDR2 reads SYDVKM. Between the trimmed V and J ends, which lost 5 bases and 5 bases, there was a span of 10 bases. The CDR3 length is 13 residues. Here the CDR3 reads CASSPHGDQPQHF. CDR3 coding DNA: TGTGCCAGCAGTCCACACGGGGATCAGCCCCAGCATTTT.

Many counts were recorded for this clonotype. The chain is built from TRBV12-3 or TRBV12-4 and TRBJ2-3; D is uncertain. V was clipped by 5 bases and J by 5 bases, with 8 bases between them. CDR3 length equals 12 residues. In nucleotides, the CDR3 is TGTGCCAGCAGTACTACGATAGATACGCAGTATTTT. It translates to CASSTTIDTQYF.

This clonotype was detected ten times or more. The J gene is TRBJ2-1, the V gene TRBV5-1; possible D gene TRBD2, 5 bases. This CDR3 comprises 15 residues. V dropped 2 bases and J dropped 0 bases, with 9 bases sitting between them. Germline lookup yields CDR1 SGHRS and CDR2 YFSETQ. The CDR3 sequence: CASSFSDSSYNEQFF. The DNA for the CDR3 is TGCGCCAGCAGCTTTAGCGATAGCTCCTACAATGAGCAGTTCTTC.

This clonotype was found a few times. The chain combines TRBV28 with TRBJ1-4; D is unresolved. This CDR3 has 16 residues. The germline V gene encodes CDR1 MDHEN and CDR2 SYDVKM. Trimming took off 2 bases at V and 7 bases at J, with 17 bases between the two ends. Written as DNA, the CDR3 is TGTGCCAGCAGTTTAGAGGGATCTGGTTCCTCTGAAAAACTGTTTTTT. Protein product: CASSLEGSGSSEKLFF. Full variable domain (remainder filled in from reference TRBV28 and TRBJ1-4): DVKVTQSSRYLVKRTGEKVFLECVQDMDHENMFWYRQDPGLGLRLIYFSYDVKMKEKGDIPEGYSVSREKKERFSLILESASTNQTSMYLCASSLEGSGSSEKLFFGSGTQLSVL.

CDR3: CASTFLLASNEQFF. The CDR3 DNA is TGTGCCAGCACTTTTTTACTAGCGAGCAATGAGCAGTTCTTC. This chain connects TRBV27 to TRBJ2-1, with 7 bases matching TRBD2. V shed 7 bases and J 6 bases; nucleotides not matched to a gene: 9. The CDR3 consists of 14 residues. CDR1 is MNHEY, CDR2 SMNVEV, per germline (reference sequence).

This sequence joins TRBV9 and TRBJ2-7; D unclear. V lost 4 bases and J 7 bases, leaving 15 bases between the germline ends. Germline values: CDR1 SGDLS, CDR2 YYNGEE. This CDR3 has 13 residues. CDR3 DNA sequence: TGTGCCAGCAGCCGAGATAGCCTGCGTGAGCAGTACTTC. The encoded protein is CASSRDSLREQYF.

This clonotype showed up just a few times. V usage is TRBV7-2 and J usage is TRBJ2-1; a weak D match, TRBD2 (6 bases). Germline loops: CDR1 SGHTA, CDR2 FQGNSA. This CDR3 comprises 14 residues. Trimming shortened V by 2 bases and J by 10 bases, and 15 bases separated the two germline ends. For the CDR3, the DNA is TGTGCCAGCAGCTTAATCTCTCATGGGGGGGAGCAGTTCTTC. Translating gives CASSLISHGGEQFF.